The 12 T cell receptor beta chains given below trace back to one sample, sequenced in a study of identical twins. TCRdb analysed the 5' RACE reads with MiXCR anew, one entry per CDR3 protein. Of approximately 260,000 distinct CDR3 sequences in the sample, roughly 13% were seen once. Sequencing was done on a sample of memory (CD45RO+) T cells sorted from blood. Receptors originate from a woman aged 18-35 years in good health.

This clonotype came up a few times. The V and J genes are TRBV7-8 and TRBJ2-2; D is possibly TRBD1 (6 bases). The CDR3 loop spans 13 amino acids. Germline CDR1 and CDR2: SGHVS and FQNEAQ. V was pared by 5 bases and J by 4 bases, with 8 bases between. The CDR3 spells CASSRQVTGELFF. The DNA of the CDR3 is TGTGCCAGCAGCAGACAGGTCACCGGGGAGCTGTTTTTT.

CDR3 sequence: CASSLLSPGNEQFF. The CDR3 DNA follows: TGCGCCAGCAGCTTGTTAAGTCCCGGTAATGAGCAGTTCTTC. The chain combines TRBV5-1 with TRBJ2-1; D remains unclear. From germline, CDR1 is SGHRS and CDR2 YFSETQ. The CDR3 totals 14 residues. Trimming shortened V by 1 base and J by 7 bases, and 12 bases separated the two germline ends.

This clonotype has a handful of counts. The chain uses TRBV20-1 and TRBJ2-1; 9 nucleotides agree with TRBD2. The V and J ends lost 2 bases and 3 bases, in that order; junction bases with no gene match: 8. CDR1 DFQATT and CDR2 SNEGSKA come from the germline V gene (reference sequence). CDR3 length: 16 amino acids. The CDR3 here is CSARPPGTSIYNEQFF. Written as DNA, the CDR3 is TGCAGTGCTAGACCCCCCGGGACTAGCATCTACAATGAGCAGTTCTTC.

The chain joins TRBV24-1 to TRBJ2-1, with TRBD2 matching 7 bases. The CDR3 has 13 amino acids. Looked up from germline, CDR1 is KGHDR and CDR2 is SFDVKD. The V and J ends lost 4 bases and 9 bases, in that order; junction bases with no gene match: 5. The CDR3 bases are TGTGCCACCAGTGAACGGACGGGGGGTGAGCAGTTCTTC. It is translated as CATSERTGGEQFF.

This clonotype turned up a few times. The chain combines TRBV20-1 with TRBJ2-2; possibly TRBD1 or TRBD2 for D (6 bases each). V was trimmed by 2 bases and J by 5 bases, leaving 12 bases between them. Germline V CDR1 and CDR2: DFQATT, SNEGSKA (reference sequence). There are 14 residues in the CDR3. The CDR3 spells CSARRGEWTGELFF. Written as DNA, the CDR3 is TGCAGTGCTAGAAGGGGGGAGTGGACCGGGGAGCTGTTTTTT.

Details on this clonotype: A clone one base away is much larger, so this may be a read error. The chain recombines TRBV20-1 with TRBJ2-1, with D unresolved. Trimming removed 4 bases at V and 5 bases at J, with 3 bases between. The CDR3 is made up of 10 amino acids. Germline-derived CDR1 and CDR2 are DFQATT and SNEGSKA (reference sequence). Here the CDR3 reads CSAKDNEQFF. The CDR3 DNA reads as TGCAGTGCTAAGGACAATGAGCAGTTCTTC.

This clonotype was observed at least ten times. V gene TRBV7-2 combines with J gene TRBJ1-4; tentative D call: TRBD1 (6 bases). Per germline, CDR1 SGHTA and CDR2 FQGNSA. The CDR3 loop spans 15 amino acids. V lost 4 bases and J 0 bases, leaving 9 bases between the germline ends. The CDR3 bases are TGTGCCAGCAGCTCAGGGGACTCAACTAATGAAAAACTGTTTTTT. Its translation is CASSSGDSTNEKLFF.

This clonotype was seen at least ten times. The rearrangement links TRBV10-2 to TRBJ2-7; D is uncertain. This CDR3 has 12 residues. Trimming took off 4 bases at V and 3 bases at J, with 7 bases between the two ends. Germline V gene lookup returns CDR1 WSHSY and CDR2 SAAADI. CDR3 region: CASSGSSYEQYF. Written as DNA, the CDR3 is TGCGCCAGCAGTGGCTCAAGCTACGAGCAGTACTTC.

The rearrangement uses TRBV7-2 and TRBJ2-7, with 9 bases identical to TRBD2. This CDR3 contains 14 residues. The J segment lost 3 bases and the V segment lost 5 bases, leaving 5 bases of the junction unmatched. Germline values: CDR1 SGHTA, CDR2 FQGNSA. The CDR3 loop reads CASSHQREVYEQYF. DNA for the CDR3: TGTGCCAGCAGCCACCAGCGGGAGGTCTACGAGCAGTACTTC. The full variable domain, with the rest looked up from reference TRBV7-2 and TRBJ2-7, is GAGVSQSPSNKVTEKGKDVELRCDPISGHTALYWYRQSLGQGLEFLIYFQGNSAPDKSGLPSDRFSAERTGGSVSTLTIQRTQQEDSAVYLCASSHQREVYEQYFGPGTRLTVT.

This clonotype has ten or more counts. This chain connects TRBV6-2 or TRBV6-3 to TRBJ2-6; possibly TRBD1 for D (6 bases). V was cut by 5 bases and J by 4 bases, with 12 bases left in between. The CDR3 spans 15 residues. Germline assignment: CDR1 MNHEY and CDR2 SVGEGT. DNA of the CDR3: TGTGCCAGCAGTCCAGGGGCATCGGGGGCCAACGTCCTGACTTTC. It is translated as CASSPGASGANVLTF.

The table lists this clonotype with many counts. V is TRBV20-1 and J is TRBJ2-1; 12 nucleotides line up with TRBD2. Germline assignment: CDR1 DFQATT and CDR2 SNEGSKA (reference sequence). The CDR3 has 17 residues. V shed 5 bases and J 0 bases; nucleotides not matched to a gene: 8. The chain's CDR3 is CSAYKPGLAGSYNEQFF. The DNA for the CDR3 is TGCAGTGCTTATAAACCGGGACTAGCGGGCTCCTACAATGAGCAGTTCTTC.

This clonotype was detected ten times or more. The CDR3 region is CASSHQYTEAFF. Written as DNA, the CDR3 is TGTGCCAGCAGTCATCAGTACACTGAAGCTTTCTTT. The chain recombines TRBV12-3 or TRBV12-4 with TRBJ1-1; D not resolved. Trimming stripped 5 bases from V and 3 bases from J, with 7 bases between. CDR3 length: 12 residues.